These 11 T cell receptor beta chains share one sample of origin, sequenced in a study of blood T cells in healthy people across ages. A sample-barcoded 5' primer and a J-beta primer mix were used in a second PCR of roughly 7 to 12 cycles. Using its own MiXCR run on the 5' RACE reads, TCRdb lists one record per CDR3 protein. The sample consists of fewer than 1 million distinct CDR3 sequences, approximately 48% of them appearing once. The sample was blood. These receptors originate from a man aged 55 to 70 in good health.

CDR3 protein: CASSERRAEAFF. In DNA, the CDR3 is TGTGCCAGCAGTGAACGGAGGGCTGAAGCTTTCTTT. The chain links TRBV6-1 to TRBJ1-1; D gene unclear. The germline gives CDR1 MNHNS, CDR2 SASEGT. The CDR3 loop spans 12 amino acids. Between the trimmed V and J ends, which lost 2 bases and 6 bases, there was a span of 7 bases.

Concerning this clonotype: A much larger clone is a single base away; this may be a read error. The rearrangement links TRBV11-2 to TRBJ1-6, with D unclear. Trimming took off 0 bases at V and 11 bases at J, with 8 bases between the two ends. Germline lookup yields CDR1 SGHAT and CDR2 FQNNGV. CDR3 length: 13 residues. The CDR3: CASSLEIDPPLHF. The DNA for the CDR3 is TGTGCCAGCAGCTTAGAAATTGATCCACCCCTCCACTTT.

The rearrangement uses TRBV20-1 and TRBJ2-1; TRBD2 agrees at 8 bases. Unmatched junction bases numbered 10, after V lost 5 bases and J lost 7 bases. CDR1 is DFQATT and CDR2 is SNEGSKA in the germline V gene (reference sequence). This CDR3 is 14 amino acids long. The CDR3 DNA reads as TGCAGTGCTCCCGGGACTAGAAGTAATAATGAGCAGTTCTTC. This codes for CSAPGTRSNNEQFF.

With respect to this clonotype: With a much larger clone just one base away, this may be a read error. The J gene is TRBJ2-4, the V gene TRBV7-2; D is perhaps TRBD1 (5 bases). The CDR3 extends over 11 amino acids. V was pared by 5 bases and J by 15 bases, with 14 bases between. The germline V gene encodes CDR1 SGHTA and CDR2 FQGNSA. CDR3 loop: CASSLWGERYF. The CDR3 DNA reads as TGTGCCAGCAGCCTTTGGGGCGAGCGGTACTTC. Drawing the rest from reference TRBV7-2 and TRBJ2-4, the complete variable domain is GAGVSQSPSNKVTEKGKDVELRCDPISGHTALYWYRQSLGQGLEFLIYFQGNSAPDKSGLPSDRFSAERTGGSVSTLTIQRTQQEDSAVYLCASSLWGERYFGAGTRLSVL.

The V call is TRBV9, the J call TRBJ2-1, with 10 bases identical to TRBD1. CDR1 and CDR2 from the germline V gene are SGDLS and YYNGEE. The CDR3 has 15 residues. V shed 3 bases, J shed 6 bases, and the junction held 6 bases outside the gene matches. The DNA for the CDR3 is TGTGCCAGCAGCGGAGGACAGGGGGTAAGCAATGAGCAGTTCTTC. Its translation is CASSGGQGVSNEQFF.

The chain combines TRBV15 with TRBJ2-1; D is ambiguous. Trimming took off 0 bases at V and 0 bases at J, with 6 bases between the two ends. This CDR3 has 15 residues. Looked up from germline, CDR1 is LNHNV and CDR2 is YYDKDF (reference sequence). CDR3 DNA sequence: TGTGCCACCAGCAGAGATTCGGGCTCCTACAATGAGCAGTTCTTC. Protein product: CATSRDSGSYNEQFF.

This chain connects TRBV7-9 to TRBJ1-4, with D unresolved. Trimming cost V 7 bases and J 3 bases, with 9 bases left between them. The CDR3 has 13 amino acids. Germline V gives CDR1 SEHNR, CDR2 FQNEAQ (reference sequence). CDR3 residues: CASIQGPNEKLFF. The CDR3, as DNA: TGTGCCAGCATCCAAGGGCCTAATGAAAAACTGTTTTTT.

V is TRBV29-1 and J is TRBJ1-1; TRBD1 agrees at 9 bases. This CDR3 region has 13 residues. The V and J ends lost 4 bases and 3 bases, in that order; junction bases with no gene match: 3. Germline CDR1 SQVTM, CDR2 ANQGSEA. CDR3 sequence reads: CSVGQGGHTEAFF. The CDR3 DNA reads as TGCAGCGTTGGACAGGGGGGGCACACTGAAGCTTTCTTT. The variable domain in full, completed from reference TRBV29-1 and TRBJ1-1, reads SAVISQKPSRDICQRGTSLTIQCQVDSQVTMMFWYRQQPGQSLTLIATANQGSEATYESGFVIDKFPISRPNLTFSTLTVSNMSPEDSSIYLCSVGQGGHTEAFFGQGTRLTVV.

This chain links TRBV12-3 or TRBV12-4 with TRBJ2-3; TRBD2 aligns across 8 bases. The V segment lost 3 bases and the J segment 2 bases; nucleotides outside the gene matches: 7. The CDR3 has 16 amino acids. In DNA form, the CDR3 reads TGTGCCAGCAGTTTGGATTTAGCGGGGTCCACAGATACGCAGTATTTT. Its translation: CASSLDLAGSTDTQYF.

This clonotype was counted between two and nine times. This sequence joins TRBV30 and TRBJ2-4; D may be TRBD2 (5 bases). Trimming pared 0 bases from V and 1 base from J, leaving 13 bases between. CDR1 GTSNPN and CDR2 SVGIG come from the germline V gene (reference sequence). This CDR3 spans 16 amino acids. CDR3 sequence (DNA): TGTGCCTGGAGTGTACTAGATCCCACTGCCAAAAACATTCAGTACTTC. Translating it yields CAWSVLDPTAKNIQYF. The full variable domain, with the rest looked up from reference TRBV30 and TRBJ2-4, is SQTIHQWPATLVQPVGSPLSLECTVEGTSNPNLYWYRQAAGRGLQLLFYSVGIGQISSEVPQNLSASRPQDRQFILSSKKLLLSDSGFYLCAWSVLDPTAKNIQYFGAGTRLSVL.

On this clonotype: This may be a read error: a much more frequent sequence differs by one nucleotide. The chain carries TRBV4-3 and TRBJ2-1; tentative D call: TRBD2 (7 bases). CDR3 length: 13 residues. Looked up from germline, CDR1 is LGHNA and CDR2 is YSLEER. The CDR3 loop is CASSGGAFNDQFF. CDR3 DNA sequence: TGCGCCAGCAGCGGGGGGGCCTTCAATGACCAGTTCTTC.